The present entry profiles one T cell receptor beta chain with its context. The sample is drawn from a study of CD8+ T cells in alopecia areata. Study in general: The duration of tofacitinib was 6 to 18 months, with 6 months off drug afterward.

Germline assignment: CDR1 GTSNPN and CDR2 SVGIG (reference sequence). The CDR3 consists of 11 residues. V gave up 4 bases and J gave up 7 bases; unmatched junction bases: 3. Treatment denoted: oral pan-JAK inhibitor, 5-10 mg twice daily. Extracted RNA was reverse transcribed, and the resulting cDNA served as sequencing template. Data came from immunoSEQ multiplex PCR; TCRdb stores just in-frame clones and leaves some out. Among 95,000 to 120,000 clones listed, roughly three fifths were seen once. The chain carries TRBV30 and TRBJ1-2, with 7 bases aligning to TRBD1. The receptor's source is a human donor with alopecia areata. This specimen was CD4+ T cells sorted from blood, taken at week 24, from a patient treated with tofacitinib. CDR3 residues: CAWTGGSGYTF. CDR3 nucleotides: TGTGCCTGGACAGGGGGTAGTGGCTACACCTTC.